This TCR beta chain was profiled in a study of T cells in localized non-small cell lung cancer (dated by TCRdb to 2019 to 2021). For the study in its entirety: The study analyzed T cell repertoires of 200 to 250 early-stage NSCLC patients, comparing tumors and uninvolved tumor-adjacent lungs. All 250 or so NSCLC patients in the cohort were treatment-naive and had localized lung tumors that were resected. Of the NSCLC patients, about 130 were male and around 99 were female, and the mean age was around 70 years. On the study overall, not on this receptor specifically: The highest T cell clonality was observed in uninvolved tumor-adjacent lung, where clonality exceeded that of tumor, suggesting that antigenic responses were more focused in uninvolved tumor-adjacent lung. Of the top 100 tumor clones, a median of 57 were detected in paired uninvolved adjacent lung; some 28 were also among that lung's top 100. Because multi-region tumor sequencing was not performed, intratumor heterogeneity could not be ruled out. Longer overall survival was associated with higher blood T cell density, whereas shorter survival was associated with higher adjacent-lung clonality. Because of the exploratory design, TCR variables were selected using unadjusted p-values without false-discovery rate correction.

The immunoSEQ Assay was used to sequence TCR beta CDR3 regions from DNA. The authors' analysis ran thus. T cell density was computed as TCR beta template counts normalized to usable DNA estimated by amplifying housekeeping genes. Richness was estimated with the preseqR package, extrapolating to 400,000 templates for PBMC samples and 120,000 templates for tissue samples. Clonality was calculated as one minus Pielou's evenness. Tissue-enriched TCRs were identified through differential abundance testing performed on productive amino-acid clonotypes, with a minimum total count of 5 and an alpha of 0.1. The Jaccard Index and the Morisita Overlap Index were used to measure repertoire overlap between compartments. GLIPH grouped TCR beta CDR3s together with public tetramer-defined viral CDR3s, and a viral motif had to include at least three viral sequences and also show V-gene enrichment. The table was pulled from immuneACCESS by TCRdb, which kept in-frame rearrangements only. Such tables lose some clones; where checked, under half of the loss comes from unresolved V genes, and the rest has no known cause. V and J calls plus clone size are reproduced from that table; the DNA served to infer D and trimming. This sample has thousands of clones in its table, and more than 20% of those were observed once. Of the sample, 5.5% to 6.5% falls within the top ten clones.

This clone turned up a few times. What antigen it recognizes has not been identified. Base qualities are missing; no much larger clone stands one base away. At diagnosis, peripheral blood, uninvolved tumor-adjacent lung and tumor were collected and stored as a combination of fresh-frozen and FFPE material. The sequence was collected from a man between 35 and 75 years old with stage II lung adenocarcinoma. The specimen was lung tumor tissue, collected before any cancer treatment.

In nucleotide form, the sequence is TGTGCCAGCAGCGAGGACCTGGTGAACACTGAAGCTTTCTTT. It codes for CASSEDLVNTEAFF. Here the chain combines TRBV9 and TRBJ1-1; the D gene identity is not certain. In the germline V gene, CDR1 corresponds to SGDLS and CDR2 to YYNGEE. From the cysteine up to the phenylalanine, the CDR3 has a length of 14 residues. The only DNA kept is the CDR3, 42 bases in frame from the first base. A distance of 9 bases separates the germline ends of V and J, which lose 3 bases and 0 bases respectively.